This TCR beta chain was identified in a study of T cell responses to AZD1222 COVID-19 vaccine. Per the germline V gene, CDR1 is KGHSH and CDR2 is LQKENI. V was clipped by 3 bases and J by 3 bases, with 9 bases between them. This CDR3 comprises 14 residues. Clones were read by immunoSEQ multiplex PCR, and TCRdb kept only the in-frame ones, dropping some. Of over 120,000 clones in the sample, 80% to 95% were seen once. The starting material was peripheral blood, obtained on day 0 of AZD1222 vaccination. This TCR was sampled from an adult in good health. This rearrangement joins TRBV18 to TRBJ1-3; D gene uncertain. CDR3 nucleotide sequence: TGTGCCAGCTCACCGCTGGCGAATGGAAACACCATATATTTT. Translation: CASSPLANGNTIYF.